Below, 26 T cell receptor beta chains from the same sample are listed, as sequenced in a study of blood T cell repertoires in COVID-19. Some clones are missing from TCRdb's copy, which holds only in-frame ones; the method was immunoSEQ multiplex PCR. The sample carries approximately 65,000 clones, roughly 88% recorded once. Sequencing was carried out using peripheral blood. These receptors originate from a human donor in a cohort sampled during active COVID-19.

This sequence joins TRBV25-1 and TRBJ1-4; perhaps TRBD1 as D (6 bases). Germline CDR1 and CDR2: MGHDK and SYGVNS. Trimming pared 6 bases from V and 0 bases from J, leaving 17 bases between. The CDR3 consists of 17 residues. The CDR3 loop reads CASSRGRMAATNEKLFF. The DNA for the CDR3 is TGTGCCAGCAGCAGGGGAAGAATGGCAGCAACTAATGAAAAACTGTTTTTT.

The chain's CDR3 is CASSLFRATEAFF. The CDR3 DNA sequence: TGTGCCAGCAGTTTATTCAGGGCCACTGAAGCTTTCTTT. The chain is built from TRBV27 and TRBJ1-1, with D possibly matching TRBD1 (5 bases). The CDR3 is made up of 13 amino acids. Trimming stripped 1 base from V and 4 bases from J, with 7 bases between. Germline assignment: CDR1 MNHEY and CDR2 SMNVEV (reference sequence).

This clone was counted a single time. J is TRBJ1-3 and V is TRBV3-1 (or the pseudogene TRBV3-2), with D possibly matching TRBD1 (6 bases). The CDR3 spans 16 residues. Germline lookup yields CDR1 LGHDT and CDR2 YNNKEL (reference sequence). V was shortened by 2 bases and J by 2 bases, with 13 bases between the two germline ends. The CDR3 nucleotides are TGTGCCAGCAGCCAACCCGACAGGCCCGCTGGAAACACCATATATTTT. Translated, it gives CASSQPDRPAGNTIYF.

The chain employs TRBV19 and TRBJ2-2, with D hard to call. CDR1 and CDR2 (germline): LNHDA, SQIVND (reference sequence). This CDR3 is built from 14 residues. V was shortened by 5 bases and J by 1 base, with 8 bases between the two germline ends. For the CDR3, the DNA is TGTGCCAGTAGTGAGCTTGGGAACACCGGGGAGCTGTTTTTT. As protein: CASSELGNTGELFF.

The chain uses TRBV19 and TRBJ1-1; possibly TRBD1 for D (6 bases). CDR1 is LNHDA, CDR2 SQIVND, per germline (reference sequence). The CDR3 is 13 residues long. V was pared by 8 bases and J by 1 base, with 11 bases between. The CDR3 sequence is CASRGGENTEAFF. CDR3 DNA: TGTGCCAGTCGAGGGGGGGAGAACACTGAAGCTTTCTTT.

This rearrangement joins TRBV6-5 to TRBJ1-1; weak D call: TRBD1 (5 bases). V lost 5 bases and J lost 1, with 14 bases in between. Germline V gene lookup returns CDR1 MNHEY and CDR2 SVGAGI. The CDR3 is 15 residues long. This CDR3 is CASSRRVGSNTEAFF. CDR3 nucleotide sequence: TGTGCCAGCAGTCGCAGGGTCGGGTCGAACACTGAAGCTTTCTTT.

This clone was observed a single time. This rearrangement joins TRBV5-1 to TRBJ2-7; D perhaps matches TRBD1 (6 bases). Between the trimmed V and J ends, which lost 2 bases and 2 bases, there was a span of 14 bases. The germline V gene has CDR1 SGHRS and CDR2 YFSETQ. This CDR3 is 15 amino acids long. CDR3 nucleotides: TGCGCCAGCAGCTTAAAACAGGGACCTACCTACGAGCAGTACTTC. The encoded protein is CASSLKQGPTYEQYF.

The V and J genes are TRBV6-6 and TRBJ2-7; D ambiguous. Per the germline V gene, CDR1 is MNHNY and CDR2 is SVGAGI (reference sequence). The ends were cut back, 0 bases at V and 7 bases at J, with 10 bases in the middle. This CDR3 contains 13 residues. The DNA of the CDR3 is TGTGCCAGCAGTTACTCCCCCACGAGTGAGCAGTACTTC. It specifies CASSYSPTSEQYF.

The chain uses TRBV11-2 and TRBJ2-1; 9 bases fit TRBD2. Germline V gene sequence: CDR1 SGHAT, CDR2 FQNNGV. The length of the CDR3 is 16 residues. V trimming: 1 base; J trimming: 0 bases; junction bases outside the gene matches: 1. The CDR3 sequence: CASSLAAGGSYNEQFF. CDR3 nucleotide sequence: TGTGCCAGCAGCTTAGCAGCGGGAGGCTCCTACAATGAGCAGTTCTTC.

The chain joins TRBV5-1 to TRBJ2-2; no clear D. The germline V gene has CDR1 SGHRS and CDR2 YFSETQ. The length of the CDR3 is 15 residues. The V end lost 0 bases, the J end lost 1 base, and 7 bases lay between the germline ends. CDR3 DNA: TGCGCCAGCAGCTTGGGAGGCGTGAACACCGGGGAGCTGTTTTTT. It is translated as CASSLGGVNTGELFF.

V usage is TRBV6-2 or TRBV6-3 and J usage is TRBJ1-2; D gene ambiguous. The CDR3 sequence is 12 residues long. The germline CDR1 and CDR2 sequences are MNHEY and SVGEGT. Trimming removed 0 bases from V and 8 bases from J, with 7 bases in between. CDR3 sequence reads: CASSYSSRGYTF. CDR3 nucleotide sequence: TGTGCCAGCAGTTACTCCTCTCGGGGCTACACCTTC.

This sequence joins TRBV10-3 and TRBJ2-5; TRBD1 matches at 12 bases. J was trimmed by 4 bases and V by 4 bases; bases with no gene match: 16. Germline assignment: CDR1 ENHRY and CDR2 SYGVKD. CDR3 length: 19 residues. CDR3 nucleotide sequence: TGTGCCATCAGTGCCTCCGGGACAGGGGGCGCGAGTATCCGAGAGACCCAGTACTTC. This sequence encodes CAISASGTGGASIRETQYF.

The CDR3 DNA reads TGCAGCGTCTTCCTAGCGGAAGAGACCCAGTACTTC. Residues: CSVFLAEETQYF. The J gene is TRBJ2-5, the V gene TRBV29-1; the match to TRBD2 covers 7 bases. V trimming: 6 bases; J trimming: 3 bases; junction bases outside the gene matches: 4. The CDR3 consists of 12 residues. The germline CDR1 and CDR2 sequences are SQVTM and ANQGSEA.

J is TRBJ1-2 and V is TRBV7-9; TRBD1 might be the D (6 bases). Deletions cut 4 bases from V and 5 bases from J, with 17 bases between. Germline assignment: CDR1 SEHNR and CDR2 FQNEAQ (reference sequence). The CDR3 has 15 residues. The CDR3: CASSSLGGLGYGYTF. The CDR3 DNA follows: TGTGCCAGCAGCTCATTGGGGGGGCTCGGGTATGGCTACACCTTC.

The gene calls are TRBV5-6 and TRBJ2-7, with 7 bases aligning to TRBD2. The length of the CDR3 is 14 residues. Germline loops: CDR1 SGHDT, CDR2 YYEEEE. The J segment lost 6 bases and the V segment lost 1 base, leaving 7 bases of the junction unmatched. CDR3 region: CASSLFGTISEQYF. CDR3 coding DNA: TGTGCCAGCAGCTTGTTTGGGACTATCTCCGAGCAGTACTTC.

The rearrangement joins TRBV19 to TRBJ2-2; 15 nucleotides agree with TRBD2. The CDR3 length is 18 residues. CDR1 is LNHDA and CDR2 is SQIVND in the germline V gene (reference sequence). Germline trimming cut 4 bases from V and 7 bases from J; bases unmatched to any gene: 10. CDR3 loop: CASSTPGLAGGFNGELFF. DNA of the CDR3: TGTGCCAGTAGTACACCGGGACTAGCGGGAGGTTTTAACGGGGAGCTGTTTTTT.

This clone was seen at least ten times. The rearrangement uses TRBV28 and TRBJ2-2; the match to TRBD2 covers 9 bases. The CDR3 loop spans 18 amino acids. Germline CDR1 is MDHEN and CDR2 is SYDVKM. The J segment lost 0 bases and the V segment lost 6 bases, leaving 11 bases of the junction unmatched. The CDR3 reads CASRPPGLAPSNTGELFF. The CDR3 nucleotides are TGTGCCAGCAGACCACCGGGACTAGCCCCATCGAACACCGGGGAGCTGTTTTTT.

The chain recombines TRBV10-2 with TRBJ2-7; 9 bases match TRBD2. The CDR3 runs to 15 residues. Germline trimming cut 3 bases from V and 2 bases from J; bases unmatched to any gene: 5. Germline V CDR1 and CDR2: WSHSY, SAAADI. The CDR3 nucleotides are TGCGCCAGCAGTGACCTGACTAGCGGAACCTACGAGCAGTACTTC. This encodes CASSDLTSGTYEQYF.

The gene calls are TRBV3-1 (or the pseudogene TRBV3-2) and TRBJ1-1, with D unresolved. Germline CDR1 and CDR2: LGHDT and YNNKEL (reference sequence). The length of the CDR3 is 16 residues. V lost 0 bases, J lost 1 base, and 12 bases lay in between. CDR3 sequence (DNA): TGTGCCAGCAGCCAAGACTTAGAACAGTGGAACACTGAAGCTTTCTTT. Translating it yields CASSQDLEQWNTEAFF.

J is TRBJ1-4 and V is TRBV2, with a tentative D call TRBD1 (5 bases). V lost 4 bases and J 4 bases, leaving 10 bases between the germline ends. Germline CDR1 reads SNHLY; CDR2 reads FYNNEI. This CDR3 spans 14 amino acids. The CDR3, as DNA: TGTGCCAGCAGTGGGAGCAGGGTTAATGAAAAACTGTTTTTT. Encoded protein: CASSGSRVNEKLFF. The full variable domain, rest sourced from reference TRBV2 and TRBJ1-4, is EPEVTQTPSHQVTQMGQEVILRCVPISNHLYFYWYRQILGQKVEFLVSFYNNEISEKSEIFDDQFSVERPDGSNFTLKIRSTKLEDSAMYFCASSGSRVNEKLFFGSGTQLSVL.

CDR3 sequence reads: CASRQGDLSNQPQHF. The CDR3 coding sequence is TGTGCCAGCCGACAGGGGGACCTAAGCAATCAGCCCCAGCATTTT. The chain links TRBV19 to TRBJ1-5; the match to TRBD1 covers 9 bases. J gave up 1 base and V 9 bases, and 7 bases lay outside the gene matches. CDR3 length equals 15 residues. Per the germline V gene, CDR1 is LNHDA and CDR2 is SQIVND (reference sequence).

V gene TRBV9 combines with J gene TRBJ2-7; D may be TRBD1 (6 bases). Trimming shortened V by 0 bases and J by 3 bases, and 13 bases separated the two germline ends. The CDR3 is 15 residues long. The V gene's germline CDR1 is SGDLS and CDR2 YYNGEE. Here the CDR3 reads CASSVGQDPFYEQYF. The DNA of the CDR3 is TGTGCCAGCAGCGTAGGACAGGACCCTTTCTACGAGCAGTACTTC.

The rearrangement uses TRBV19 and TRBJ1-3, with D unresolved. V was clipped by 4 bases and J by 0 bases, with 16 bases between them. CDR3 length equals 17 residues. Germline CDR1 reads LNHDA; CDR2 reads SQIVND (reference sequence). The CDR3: CASSTYLDGSSGNTIYF. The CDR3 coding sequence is TGTGCCAGTAGTACCTATCTCGACGGGAGCTCTGGAAACACCATATATTTT. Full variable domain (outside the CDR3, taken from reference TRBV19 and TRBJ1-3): DGGITQSPKYLFRKEGQNVTLSCEQNLNHDAMYWYRQDPGQGLRLIYYSQIVNDFQKGDIAEGYSVSREKKESFPLTVTSAQKNPTAFYLCASSTYLDGSSGNTIYFGEGSWLTVV.

The chain's CDR3 is CATSRGLSPFNEQFF. CDR3 bases: TGTGCCACCAGCAGAGGACTATCCCCCTTCAATGAGCAGTTCTTC. The chain links TRBV15 to TRBJ2-1, with a weak D call TRBD2 (5 bases). Trimming removed 1 base from V and 6 bases from J, with 13 bases in between. The CDR3 runs to 15 residues. Germline CDR1 LNHNV, CDR2 YYDKDF (reference sequence).

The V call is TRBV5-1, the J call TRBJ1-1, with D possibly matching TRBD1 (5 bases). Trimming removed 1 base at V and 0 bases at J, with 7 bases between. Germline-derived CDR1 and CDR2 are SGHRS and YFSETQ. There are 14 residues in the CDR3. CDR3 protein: CASSLQGMNTEAFF. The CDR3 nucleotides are TGCGCCAGCAGCTTGCAGGGAATGAACACTGAAGCTTTCTTT.

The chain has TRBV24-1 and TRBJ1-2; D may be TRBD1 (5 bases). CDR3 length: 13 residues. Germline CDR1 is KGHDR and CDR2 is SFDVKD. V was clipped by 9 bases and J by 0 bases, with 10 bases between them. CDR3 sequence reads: CATRGETNYGYTF. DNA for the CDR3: TGTGCCACCCGGGGGGAGACTAACTATGGCTACACCTTC.